The rows below give T cell receptor beta chains drawn from one sample of a study of technical replicates of blood from a few donors. Generated by immunoSEQ multiplex PCR, the TCRdb table keeps only in-frame clones and is missing some. There are just under 45,000 clones in the sample; approximately 96% occur only once, and approximately 0.35% lies in the top ten. Material: T cells isolated from PBMCs. The source is a human donor in good health. Both conserved end residues are part of each CDR3. D genes are given only for firm matches. The listing skips clone size in some rows; elsewhere it reads once, few, many or a size class.

j_gene: TRBJ2-7; d_gene: TRBD1; abundance: .; v_gene: TRBV28; CDR3aa: CASSSPGQGNYEQYF; CDR3nt: TGTGCCAGCAGTTCTCCGGGACAGGGAAACTACGAGCAGTACTTC
j_gene: TRBJ1-3; d_gene: TRBD1; abundance: .; v_gene: TRBV18; CDR3aa: CASSPPRQGANTIYF; CDR3nt: TGTGCCAGCTCACCACCGAGGCAGGGGGCAAACACCATATATTTT
j_gene: TRBJ1-5; d_gene: .; abundance: .; v_gene: TRBV18; CDR3aa: CASSPSRDQPQHF; CDR3nt: TGTGCCAGCTCACCAAGTCGCGATCAGCCCCAGCATTTT
j_gene: TRBJ1-2; d_gene: .; abundance: .; v_gene: TRBV4-1; CDR3aa: CASSPTGSNYGYTF; CDR3nt: TGCGCCAGCAGCCCGACAGGATCAAACTATGGCTACACCTTC
j_gene: TRBJ1-1; d_gene: .; abundance: once; v_gene: TRBV27; CDR3aa: CASSFGSGFGTEAFF; CDR3nt: TGTGCCAGCAGTTTTGGGTCCGGGTTCGGCACTGAAGCTTTCTTT
j_gene: TRBJ1-1; d_gene: TRBD1; abundance: .; v_gene: TRBV11-3; CDR3aa: CASSQPDRVYPEAFF; CDR3nt: TGTGCCAGCAGCCAACCGGACAGGGTGTATCCTGAAGCTTTCTTT
j_gene: TRBJ2-7; d_gene: TRBD2; abundance: .; v_gene: TRBV5-6; CDR3aa: CASSLLGLAGVDEQYF; CDR3nt: TGTGCCAGCAGCTTGTTGGGACTAGCGGGAGTGGACGAGCAGTACTTC
j_gene: TRBJ2-1; d_gene: .; abundance: .; v_gene: TRBV27; CDR3aa: CASSFGTLADEQFF; CDR3nt: TGTGCCAGCAGTTTCGGGACACTTGCCGATGAGCAGTTCTTC
j_gene: TRBJ2-2; d_gene: .; abundance: .; v_gene: TRBV5-5; CDR3aa: CASSPAAELFF; CDR3nt: TGTGCCAGCAGCCCGGCGGCGGAGCTGTTTTTT
j_gene: TRBJ2-7; d_gene: .; abundance: .; v_gene: TRBV28; CDR3aa: CASSYPSGSYEQYF; CDR3nt: TGTGCCAGCAGTTACCCCTCAGGATCCTACGAGCAGTACTTC